The T cell receptor beta chain under discussion was sequenced for a study of patients and donors after allogeneic stem cell transplantation. TCRdb reprocessed the RT-PCR reads via MiXCR and lists one record per CDR3 protein. The data show about 210,000 distinct CDR3 sequences, 38% seen once. Germline assignment: CDR1 MNHEY and CDR2 SVGAGI. The CDR3 sequence is 14 residues long. The V end was cut by 11 bases, the J end by 0 bases, with 16 bases between. The chain joins TRBV6-5 to TRBJ1-1; D possibly corresponds to TRBD1 (6 bases). The clonotype originates from a human donor who was either an allogeneic HSCT recipient or a stem cell or donor lymphocyte infusion donor (not recorded which). It is not recorded whose cells these are; they may come from a transplant donor. The sequenced material came from blood, either unsorted or a sorted T cell fraction (not recorded which). The DNA for the CDR3 is TGTGCCTCTGGGGCCCAGGGGCTGAACACTGAAGCTTTCTTT. As protein: CASGAQGLNTEAFF.